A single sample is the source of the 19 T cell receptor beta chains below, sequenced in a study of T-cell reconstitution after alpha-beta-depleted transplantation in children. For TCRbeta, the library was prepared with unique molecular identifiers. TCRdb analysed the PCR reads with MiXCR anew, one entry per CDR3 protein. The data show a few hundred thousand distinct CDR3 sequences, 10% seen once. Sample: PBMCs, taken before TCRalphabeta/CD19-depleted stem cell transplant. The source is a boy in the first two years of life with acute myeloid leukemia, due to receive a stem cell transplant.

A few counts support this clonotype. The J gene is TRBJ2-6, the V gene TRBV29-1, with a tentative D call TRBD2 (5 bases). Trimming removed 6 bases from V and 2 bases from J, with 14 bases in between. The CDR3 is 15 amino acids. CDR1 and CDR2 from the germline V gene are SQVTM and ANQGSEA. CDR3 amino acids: CSVTKKEAGANVLTF. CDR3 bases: TGCAGCGTGACTAAAAAGGAGGCTGGGGCCAACGTCCTGACTTTC.

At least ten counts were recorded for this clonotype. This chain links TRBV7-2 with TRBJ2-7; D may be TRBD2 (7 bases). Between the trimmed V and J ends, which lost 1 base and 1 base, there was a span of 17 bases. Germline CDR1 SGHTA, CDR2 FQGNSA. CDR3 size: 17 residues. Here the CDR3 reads CASSLGSQGGGSYEQYF. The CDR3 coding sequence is TGTGCCAGCAGCTTAGGCTCACAGGGCGGGGGATCCTACGAGCAGTACTTC.

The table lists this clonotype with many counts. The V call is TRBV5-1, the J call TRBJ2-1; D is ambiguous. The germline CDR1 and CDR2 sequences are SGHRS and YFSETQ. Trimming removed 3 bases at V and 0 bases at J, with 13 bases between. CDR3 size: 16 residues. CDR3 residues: CASSSVGPSSYNEQFF. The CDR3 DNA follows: TGCGCCAGCAGCTCCGTGGGTCCGAGCTCCTACAATGAGCAGTTCTTC. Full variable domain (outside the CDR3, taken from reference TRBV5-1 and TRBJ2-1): KAGVTQTPRYLIKTRGQQVTLSCSPISGHRSVSWYQQTPGQGLQFLFEYFSETQRNKGNFPGRFSGRQFSNSRSEMNVSTLELGDSALYLCASSSVGPSSYNEQFFGPGTRLTVL.

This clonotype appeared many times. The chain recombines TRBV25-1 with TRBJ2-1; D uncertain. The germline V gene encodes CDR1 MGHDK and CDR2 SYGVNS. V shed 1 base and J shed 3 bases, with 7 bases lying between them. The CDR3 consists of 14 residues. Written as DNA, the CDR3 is TGTGCCAGCAGTGAATGGTCAGACTACAATGAGCAGTTCTTC. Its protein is CASSEWSDYNEQFF. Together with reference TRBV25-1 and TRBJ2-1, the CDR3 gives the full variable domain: EADIYQTPRYLVIGTGKKITLECSQTMGHDKMYWYQQDPGMELHLIHYSYGVNSTEKGDLSSESTVSRIRTEHFPLTLESARPSHTSQYLCASSEWSDYNEQFFGPGTRLTVL.

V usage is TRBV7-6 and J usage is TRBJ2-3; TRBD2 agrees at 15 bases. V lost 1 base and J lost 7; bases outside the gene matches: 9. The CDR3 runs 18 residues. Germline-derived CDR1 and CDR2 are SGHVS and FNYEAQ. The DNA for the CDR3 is TGTGCCAGCAGCTTAGTAGGTGGGACTAGCGGGAGGATACATACGCAGTATTTT. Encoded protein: CASSLVGGTSGRIHTQYF.

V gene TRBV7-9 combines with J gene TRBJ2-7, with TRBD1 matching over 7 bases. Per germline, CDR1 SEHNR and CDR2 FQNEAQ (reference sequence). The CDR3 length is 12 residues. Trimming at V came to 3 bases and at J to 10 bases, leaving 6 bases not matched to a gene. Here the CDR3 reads CASSFRQGRQYF. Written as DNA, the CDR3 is TGTGCCAGCAGCTTTAGACAGGGCAGACAGTACTTC.

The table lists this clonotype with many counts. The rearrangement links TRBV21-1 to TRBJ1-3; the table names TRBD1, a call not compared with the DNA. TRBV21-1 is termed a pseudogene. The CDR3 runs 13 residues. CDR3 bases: TGTGCCAACAGGACAGTCGACGGAAACACCATATATTTT. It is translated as CANRTVDGNTIYF.

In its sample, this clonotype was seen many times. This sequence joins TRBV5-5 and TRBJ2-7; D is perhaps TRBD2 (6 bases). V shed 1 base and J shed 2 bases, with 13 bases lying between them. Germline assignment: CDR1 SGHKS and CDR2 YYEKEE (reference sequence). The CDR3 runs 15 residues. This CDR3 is CASSLTLAKTYEQYF. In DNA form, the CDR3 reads TGTGCCAGCAGCTTGACCCTAGCGAAGACCTACGAGCAGTACTTC.

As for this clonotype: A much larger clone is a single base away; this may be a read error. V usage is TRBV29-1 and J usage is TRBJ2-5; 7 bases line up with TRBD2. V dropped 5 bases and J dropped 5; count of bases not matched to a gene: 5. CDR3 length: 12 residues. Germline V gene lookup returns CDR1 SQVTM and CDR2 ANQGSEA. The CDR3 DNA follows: TGCAGCGTTCCAGCGGGGAGGGAGACCCAGTACTTC. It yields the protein CSVPAGRETQYF.

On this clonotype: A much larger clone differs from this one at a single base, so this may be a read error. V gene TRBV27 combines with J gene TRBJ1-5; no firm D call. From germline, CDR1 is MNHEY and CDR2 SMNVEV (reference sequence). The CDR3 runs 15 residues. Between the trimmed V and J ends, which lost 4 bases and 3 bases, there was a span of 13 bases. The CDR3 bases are TGTGCCAGCAGTTCAGAGGGTTATAACAATCAGCCCCAGCATTTT. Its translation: CASSSEGYNNQPQHF.

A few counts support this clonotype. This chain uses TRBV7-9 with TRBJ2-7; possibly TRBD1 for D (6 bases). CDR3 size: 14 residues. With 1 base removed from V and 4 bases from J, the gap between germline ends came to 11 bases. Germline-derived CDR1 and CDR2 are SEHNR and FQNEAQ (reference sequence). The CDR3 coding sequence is TGTGCCAGCAGCTTAGACCTGACAGGTTACGAGCAGTACTTC. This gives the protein CASSLDLTGYEQYF.

CDR3 in DNA: TGTGCCAGCAGTGACTCGAGGAGGGGCACAGATACGCAGTATTTT. Translation gives CASSDSRRGTDTQYF. The genes are TRBV6-4 and TRBJ2-3; perhaps TRBD2 as D (6 bases). The CDR3 contains 15 residues. Germline V gene lookup returns CDR1 MRHNA and CDR2 SNTAGT. The V gene lost 0 bases and the J gene lost 1 base, with 8 bases spanning the gap.

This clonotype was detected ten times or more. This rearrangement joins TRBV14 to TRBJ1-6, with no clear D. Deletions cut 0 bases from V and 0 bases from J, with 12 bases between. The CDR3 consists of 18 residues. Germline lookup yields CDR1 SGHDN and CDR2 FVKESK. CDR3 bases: TGTGCCAGCAGCCAAGATGTTTCGGGATACTCCTATAATTCACCCCTCCACTTT. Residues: CASSQDVSGYSYNSPLHF. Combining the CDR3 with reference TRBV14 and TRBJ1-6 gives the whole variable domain EAGVTQFPSHSVIEKGQTVTLRCDPISGHDNLYWYRRVMGKEIKFLLHFVKESKQDESGMPNNRFLAERTGGTYSTLKVQPAELEDSGVYFCASSQDVSGYSYNSPLHFGNGTRLTVT.

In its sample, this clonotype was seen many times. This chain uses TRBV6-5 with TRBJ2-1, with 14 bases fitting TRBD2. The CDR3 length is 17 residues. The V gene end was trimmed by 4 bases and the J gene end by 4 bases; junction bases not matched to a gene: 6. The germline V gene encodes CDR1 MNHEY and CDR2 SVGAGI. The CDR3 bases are TGTGCCAGCAGTTCTCTGGGACTAGCGGGGGTTTACAATGAGCAGTTCTTC. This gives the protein CASSSLGLAGVYNEQFF.

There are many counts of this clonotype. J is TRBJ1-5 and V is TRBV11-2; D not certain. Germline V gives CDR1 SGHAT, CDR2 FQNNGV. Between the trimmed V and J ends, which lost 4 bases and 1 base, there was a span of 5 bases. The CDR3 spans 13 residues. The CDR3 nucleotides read TGTGCCAGCAGCTCCCAGAGCAATCAGCCCCAGCATTTT. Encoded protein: CASSSQSNQPQHF. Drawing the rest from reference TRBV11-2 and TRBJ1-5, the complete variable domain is EAGVAQSPRYKIIEKRQSVAFWCNPISGHATLYWYQQILGQGPKLLIQFQNNGVVDDSQLPKDRFSAERLKGVDSTLKIQPAKLEDSAVYLCASSSQSNQPQHFGDGTRLSIL.

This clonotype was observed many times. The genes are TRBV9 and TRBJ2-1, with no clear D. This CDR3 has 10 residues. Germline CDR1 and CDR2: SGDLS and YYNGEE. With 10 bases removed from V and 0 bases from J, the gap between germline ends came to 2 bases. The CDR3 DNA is TGTGCCCCCTCCTACAATGAGCAGTTCTTC. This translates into CAPSYNEQFF.

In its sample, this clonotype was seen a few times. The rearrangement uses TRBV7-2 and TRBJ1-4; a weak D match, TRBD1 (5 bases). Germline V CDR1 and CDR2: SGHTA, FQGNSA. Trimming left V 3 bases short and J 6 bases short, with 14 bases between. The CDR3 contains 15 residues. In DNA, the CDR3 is TGTGCCAGCAGCTTCCGATCTGGGGGGGATGAAAAACTGTTTTTT. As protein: CASSFRSGGDEKLFF.

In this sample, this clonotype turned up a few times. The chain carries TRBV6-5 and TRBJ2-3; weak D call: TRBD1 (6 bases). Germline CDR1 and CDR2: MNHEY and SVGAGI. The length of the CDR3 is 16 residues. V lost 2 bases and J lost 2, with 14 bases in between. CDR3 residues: CASSYRPGHPTDTQYF. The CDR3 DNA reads TGTGCCAGCAGTTACAGACCGGGACATCCCACAGATACGCAGTATTTT.

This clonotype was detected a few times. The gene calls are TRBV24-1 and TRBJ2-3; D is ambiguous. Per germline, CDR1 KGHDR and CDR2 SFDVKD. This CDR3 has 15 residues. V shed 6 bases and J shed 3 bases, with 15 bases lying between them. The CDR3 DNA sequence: TGTGCCACCAGTCCCATTGGGGTGGGGACAGATACGCAGTATTTT. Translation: CATSPIGVGTDTQYF.